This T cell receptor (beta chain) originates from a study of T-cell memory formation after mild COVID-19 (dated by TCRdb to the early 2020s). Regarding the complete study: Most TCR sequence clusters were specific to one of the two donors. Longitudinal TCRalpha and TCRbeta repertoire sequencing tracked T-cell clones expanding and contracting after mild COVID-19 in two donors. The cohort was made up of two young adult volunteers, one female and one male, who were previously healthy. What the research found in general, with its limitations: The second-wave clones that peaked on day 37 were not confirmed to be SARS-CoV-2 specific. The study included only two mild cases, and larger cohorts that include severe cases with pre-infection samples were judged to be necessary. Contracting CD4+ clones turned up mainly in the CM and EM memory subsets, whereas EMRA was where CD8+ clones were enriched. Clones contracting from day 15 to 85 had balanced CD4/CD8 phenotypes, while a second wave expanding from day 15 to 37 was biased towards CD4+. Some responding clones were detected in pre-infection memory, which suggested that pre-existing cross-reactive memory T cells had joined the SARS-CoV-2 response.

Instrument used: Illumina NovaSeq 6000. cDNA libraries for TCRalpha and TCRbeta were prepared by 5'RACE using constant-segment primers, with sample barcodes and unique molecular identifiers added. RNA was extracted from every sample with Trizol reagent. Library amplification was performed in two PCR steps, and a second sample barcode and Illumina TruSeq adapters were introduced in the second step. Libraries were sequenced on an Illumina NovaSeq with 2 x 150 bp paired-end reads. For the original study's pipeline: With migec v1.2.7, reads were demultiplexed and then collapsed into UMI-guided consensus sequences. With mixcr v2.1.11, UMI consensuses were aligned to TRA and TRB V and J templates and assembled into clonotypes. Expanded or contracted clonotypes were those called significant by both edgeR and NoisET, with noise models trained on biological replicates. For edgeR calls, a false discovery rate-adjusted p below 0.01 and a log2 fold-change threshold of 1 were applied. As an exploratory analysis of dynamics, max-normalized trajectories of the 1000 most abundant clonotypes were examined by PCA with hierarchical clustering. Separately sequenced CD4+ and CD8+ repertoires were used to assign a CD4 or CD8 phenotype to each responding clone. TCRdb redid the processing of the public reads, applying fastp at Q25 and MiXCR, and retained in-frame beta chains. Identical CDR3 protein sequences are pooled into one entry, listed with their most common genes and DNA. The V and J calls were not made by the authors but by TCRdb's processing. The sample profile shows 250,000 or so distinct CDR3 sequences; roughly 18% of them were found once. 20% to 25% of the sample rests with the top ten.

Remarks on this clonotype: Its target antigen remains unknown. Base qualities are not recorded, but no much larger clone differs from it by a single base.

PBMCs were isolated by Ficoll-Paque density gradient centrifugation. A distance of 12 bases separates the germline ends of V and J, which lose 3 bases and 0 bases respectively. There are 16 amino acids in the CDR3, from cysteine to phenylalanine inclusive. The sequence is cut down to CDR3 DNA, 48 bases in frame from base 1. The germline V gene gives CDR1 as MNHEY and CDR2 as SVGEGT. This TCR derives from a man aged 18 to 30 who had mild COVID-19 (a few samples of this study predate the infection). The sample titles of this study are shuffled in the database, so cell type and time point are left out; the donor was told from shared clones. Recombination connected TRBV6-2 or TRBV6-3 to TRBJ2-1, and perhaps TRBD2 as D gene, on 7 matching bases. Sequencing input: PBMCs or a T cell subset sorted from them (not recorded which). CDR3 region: CASSYTRGASYNEQFF. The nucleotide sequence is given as TGTGCCAGCAGTTATACCCGGGGGGCCTCCTACAATGAGCAGTTCTTC.